These 2 T cell receptor beta chains came from one sample sequenced in a study of OX40 agonist ivuxolimab in advanced cancers. Some clones are missing from TCRdb's copy, which holds only in-frame ones; the method was immunoSEQ multiplex PCR. The repertoire holds tens of thousands of clones, with around 90% as singletons. This material consisted of CD4+ or CD8+ T cells sorted from blood, taken in a trial of the OX40 agonist ivuxolimab. The receptors originated from an adult with an advanced solid tumor such as melanoma, head and neck, liver or kidney cancer.

The rearrangement uses TRBV28 and TRBJ2-7; the D gene is possibly TRBD2 (6 bases). Germline V gene data show CDR1 as MDHEN and CDR2 as SYDVKM. This CDR3 contains 14 residues. The V end was cut by 5 bases, the J end by 3 bases, with 14 bases between. The CDR3 loop reads CASSPAGGNYEQYF. The CDR3 DNA reads TGTGCCAGCAGTCCGGCAGGCGGGAACTACGAGCAGTACTTC.

On this clone: One end of the junction fails to match germline, which may point to a read error. The rearrangement links TRBV7-7 to TRBJ2-2; 7 nucleotides align to TRBD2. The CDR3 has 15 amino acids. In germline, CDR1 is SSHAT, CDR2 FNYEAQ (reference sequence). The CDR3 protein is CASSLGGRNTGELFF. CDR3 nucleotide sequence: TGTGCTAGCAGCTTAGGCGGGAGGAACACCGGGGAGCTGTTTTTT.